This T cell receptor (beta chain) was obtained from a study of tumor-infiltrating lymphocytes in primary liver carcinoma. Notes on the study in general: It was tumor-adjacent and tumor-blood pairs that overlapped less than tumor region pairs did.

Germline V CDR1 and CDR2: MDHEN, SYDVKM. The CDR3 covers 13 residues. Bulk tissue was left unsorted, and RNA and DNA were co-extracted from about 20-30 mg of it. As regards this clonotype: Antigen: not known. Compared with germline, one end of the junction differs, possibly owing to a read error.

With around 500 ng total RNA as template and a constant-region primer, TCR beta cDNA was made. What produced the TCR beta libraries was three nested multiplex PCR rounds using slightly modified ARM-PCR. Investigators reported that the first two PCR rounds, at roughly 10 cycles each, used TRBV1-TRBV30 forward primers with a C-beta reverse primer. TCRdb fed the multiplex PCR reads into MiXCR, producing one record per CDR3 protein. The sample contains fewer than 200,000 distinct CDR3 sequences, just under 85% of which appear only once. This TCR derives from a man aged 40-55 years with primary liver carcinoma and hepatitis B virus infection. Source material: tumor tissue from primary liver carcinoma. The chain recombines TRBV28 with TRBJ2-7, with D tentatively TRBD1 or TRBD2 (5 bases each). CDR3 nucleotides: TGTGTCAGCAGTCCAAGGGACGTCTACGAGCAGTACTTC. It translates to CVSSPRDVYEQYF. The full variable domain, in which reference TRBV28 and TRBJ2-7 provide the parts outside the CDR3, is DVKVTQSSRYLVKRTGEKVFLECVQDMDHENMFWYRQDPGLGLRLIYFSYDVKMKEKGDIPEGYSVSREKKERFSLILESASTNQTSMYLCVSSPRDVYEQYFGPGTRLTVT.